A selection of T cell receptor beta chains follows, all from one sample in a study of beta chain features in type 1 diabetes. Assay used: immunoSEQ multiplex PCR; TCRdb lists only in-frame clones, some missing. Of 350,000 to 450,000 clones in the sample, 11% to 15% are singletons; the top ten hold roughly 0.035%. The sample comprised naive CD4+ T cells from blood. All receptors derive from a man younger than 40 in good health. Each CDR3 is given without its conserved first and last residue. Each record gives: J gene, V gene, D gene, CDR3 protein. A D gene is named only where the DNA matches it firmly.

TRBJ2-1 | TRBV5-1 | NA | ASSFHGNEQF
TRBJ2-1 | TRBV11-3 | TRBD2 | ASSRSSGGYNEQF
TRBJ2-7 | TRBV4-3 | NA | ASSQGYRATYEQY
TRBJ2-2 | TRBV7-2 | NA | ASSVVTNTGELF
TRBJ2-5 | TRBV7-6 | TRBD2 | ASSLEASGGLRY
TRBJ1-3 | TRBV5-4 | NA | ASSPVGAHSGNTIY
TRBJ1-1 | TRBV7-2 | NA | ASSLDREEAF
TRBJ2-3 | TRBV19 | TRBD2 | ASSKAGPDTQY
TRBJ2-5 | TRBV5-1 | TRBD1 | ASSSRTGQETQY
TRBJ2-2 | TRBV25-1 | TRBD1 | ASSDRTGTGTGELF
TRBJ2-4 | TRBV28 | TRBD1 | ASSFRGLNIQY
TRBJ2-1 | TRBV2 | NA | ASIIGTSYNEQF
TRBJ2-3 | TRBV7-2 | NA | ASSLKGADTQY
TRBJ2-5 | TRBV4-1 | NA | ASSQVQAVGETQY
TRBJ2-1 | TRBV29-1 | NA | SVEDRFYNEQF
TRBJ2-3 | TRBV30 | NA | AWSVRFRVNYTDTQY
TRBJ2-3 | TRBV6-1 | NA | ASSEVPGHSTDTQY
TRBJ2-5 | TRBV20-1 | NA | SASGGETQY
TRBJ1-5 | TRBV4-1 | TRBD1 | ASSQGDRNQPQH
TRBJ1-1 | TRBV13 | NA | ASSLKGLRDPNTEAF
TRBJ1-4 | TRBV4-1 | NA | ASSQYRAGSVTNEKLF
TRBJ1-3 | TRBV7-6 | NA | ASSLSRVASGNTIY
TRBJ2-5 | TRBV7-3 | NA | ASSLGVAETQY
TRBJ2-3 | TRBV30 | TRBD2 | AWSVLRTSGITDTQY
TRBJ1-1 | TRBV7-9 | NA | ASTSGVTRLNTEAF
TRBJ2-7 | TRBV6-5 | NA | ASSYRKGLGYEQY
TRBJ1-2 | TRBV30 | NA | AWSVRRRGFRPFYGYT
TRBJ2-2 | TRBV4-3 | TRBD1 | ASSPRQGGGELF
TRBJ2-5 | TRBV7-9 | NA | ASSRRETQY
TRBJ2-3 | TRBV7-2 | NA | ASLRGAGTDTQY
TRBJ2-2 | TRBV6-1 | NA | ASGRGTGELF
TRBJ2-7 | TRBV29-1 | NA | SVEGGPGYEQY
TRBJ2-7 | TRBV7-9 | TRBD1 | ASSLQGAYEQY
TRBJ2-3 | TRBV5-1 | NA | ASSRLGQGQITDTQY
TRBJ2-2 | TRBV29-1 | NA | SHPLKGNTGELF
TRBJ2-7 | TRBV10-3 | NA | AAQGSLNSYEQY
TRBJ2-7 | TRBV7-9 | NA | ASSRGVVDDYYEQY
TRBJ2-2 | TRBV4-3 | TRBD1 | ASSQGQVYTGELF
TRBJ2-3 | TRBV30 | NA | AWSVGGGDTDTQY
TRBJ2-7 | TRBV19 | NA | ASSMTGQNYEQY
TRBJ2-5 | TRBV18 | NA | ASSPLGSETQY
TRBJ2-7 | TRBV7-9 | NA | ASSLDRASYEQY
TRBJ1-2 | TRBV29-1 | NA | SVGPGVSGYT
TRBJ2-7 | TRBV7-2 | TRBD1 | ASSYDRASFYEQY
TRBJ2-7 | TRBV7-2 | NA | ASSLTAGTPSYEQY
TRBJ2-1 | TRBV18 | TRBD2 | ASSPGTSGRNEQF
TRBJ1-5 | TRBV28 | NA | ASSSGFGNQPQH
TRBJ2-1 | TRBV14 | TRBD1 | ASSRQGVEQF
TRBJ1-1 | TRBV6-1 | NA | ASSEVVGRNTEAF